This T cell receptor beta chain derives from a study of cytomegalovirus exposure and HLA in healthy donors. Study results and limitations: Later genetic work tied a missense DCLRE1C variant to beta-chain V and J trimming. Being indistinguishable, some V segments were excluded, TRBV6-2 and TRBV6-3 among them. The study flagged some 170 TCR beta chains as cytomegalovirus-associated.

On this clone itself: Its antigen is still unknown.

A multiplex PCR was run with 60 Vbeta primers and 13 Jbeta primers. Assay: immunoSEQ multiplex PCR; the TCRdb copy retains only in-frame clones and omits some. The data hold 80,000 to 90,000 clones, with more than 60% observed a single time. The CDR3 has 13 residues. V gave up 4 bases and J gave up 7 bases; unmatched junction bases: 6. Germline lookup yields CDR1 SGDLS and CDR2 YYNGEE. The gene calls are TRBV9 and TRBJ1-2; TRBD1 matches 8 bases. The clonotype originates from a man aged 40-49 years in good health and CMV-seronegative. The sample taken for sequencing was PBMCs. The CDR3 here is CASSSGQGAGYTF. CDR3 in DNA: TGTGCCAGCAGCTCAGGACAGGGTGCTGGCTACACCTTC.